The next 14 T cell receptor beta chains were all read from a single sample in a study of blood T cell repertoires in COVID-19. Method: immunoSEQ multiplex PCR; TCRdb's copy keeps in-frame clones and lacks some. The sample records 200,000 to 300,000 clones, 75% to 90% being singletons. Source material: peripheral blood. The receptors were sampled from a woman aged 40 to 55 who had recovered from COVID-19.

The chain links TRBV5-4 to TRBJ2-5; 13 positions match TRBD2. There are 16 residues in the CDR3. Germline V gene lookup returns CDR1 SGHNT and CDR2 YYREEE (reference sequence). V shed 3 bases and J 1 base; nucleotides not matched to a gene: 3. The CDR3 here is CASSSGTSGAQETQYF. The CDR3 nucleotides are TGTGCCAGCAGCTCGGGGACTAGCGGGGCCCAAGAGACCCAGTACTTC.

The chain employs TRBV19 and TRBJ1-2, with 7 nucleotides matching TRBD1. CDR3 size: 14 residues. Germline trimming cut 9 bases from V and 1 base from J; bases unmatched to any gene: 8. In germline, CDR1 is LNHDA, CDR2 SQIVND (reference sequence). The CDR3 is CASLGQAYNYGYTF. Written as DNA, the CDR3 is TGTGCCAGCCTCGGACAGGCCTATAACTATGGCTACACCTTC.

The rearrangement links TRBV2 to TRBJ2-2; tentatively, D is TRBD1 (6 bases). The V end lost 4 bases, the J end lost 5 bases, and 14 bases lay between the germline ends. Germline assignment: CDR1 SNHLY and CDR2 FYNNEI. The length of the CDR3 is 15 residues. The CDR3 is CASSGFQGTTGELFF. The CDR3, as DNA: TGTGCCAGCAGTGGTTTCCAGGGGACGACCGGGGAGCTGTTTTTT. The complete variable domain, with remaining parts taken from reference TRBV2 and TRBJ2-2, reads EPEVTQTPSHQVTQMGQEVILRCVPISNHLYFYWYRQILGQKVEFLVSFYNNEISEKSEIFDDQFSVERPDGSNFTLKIRSTKLEDSAMYFCASSGFQGTTGELFFGEGSRLTVL.

The chain links TRBV4-1 to TRBJ2-2, with 7 bases matching TRBD2. The CDR3 sequence is 16 residues long. Per the germline V gene, CDR1 is MGHRA and CDR2 is YSYEKL. With V trimmed by 1 base and J by 4 bases, 6 bases remained unmatched. In DNA form, the CDR3 reads TGCGCCAGCAGCCAAGGGATTGCGGGGGTCACCGGGGAGCTGTTTTTT. Residues: CASSQGIAGVTGELFF.

The V gene is TRBV30, the J gene TRBJ2-3; a possible D gene is TRBD1 (5 bases). The CDR3 runs to 13 residues. Germline lookup yields CDR1 GTSNPN and CDR2 SVGIG (reference sequence). The V end was cut by 5 bases, the J end by 2 bases, with 11 bases between. The CDR3 DNA sequence: TGTGCCTGGGGGAAGGGGAACACAGATACGCAGTATTTT. This codes for CAWGKGNTDTQYF.

This clone has a handful of counts. The sample carries other DNA sequences with the same CDR3. The rearrangement joins TRBV5-6 to TRBJ1-2, with TRBD1 matching over 10 bases. CDR1 and CDR2 from the germline V gene are SGHDT and YYEEEE. The CDR3 is made up of 14 amino acids. Losses at the gene ends were 0 bases for V and 4 bases for J; bases not matched to a gene: 0. CDR3 protein: CASSLGDRGYGYTF. CDR3 in DNA: TGTGCCAGCAGCTTGGGGGACAGGGGCTATGGCTACACCTTC.

The chain combines TRBV27 with TRBJ2-2; weak D call: TRBD2 (5 bases). V was trimmed by 5 bases and J by 4 bases, leaving 11 bases between them. The CDR3 totals 14 residues. CDR1 and CDR2 (germline): MNHEY, SMNVEV (reference sequence). CDR3 loop: CASSPDWGTGELFF. In nucleotides, the CDR3 is TGTGCCAGCAGTCCGGACTGGGGCACCGGGGAGCTGTTTTTT.

The chain joins TRBV5-4 to TRBJ2-7; 7 bases map to TRBD1. Trimming took 4 bases from V and 2 from J; bases not matched to a gene: 3. Germline V gene sequence: CDR1 SGHNT, CDR2 YYREEE (reference sequence). The CDR3 has 13 residues. CDR3 nucleotide sequence: TGTGCCAGCAGCCTCGACAGGGCCTACGAGCAGTACTTC. It translates to CASSLDRAYEQYF.

The chain has TRBV6-5 and TRBJ1-1; no firm D call. Germline V lookup: CDR1 MNHEY, CDR2 SVGAGI. V was trimmed by 0 bases and J by 1 base, leaving 9 bases between them. CDR3 length equals 15 residues. The DNA for the CDR3 is TGTGCCAGCAGTTACTCGAGGGCAGAGAACACTGAAGCTTTCTTT. Translated: CASSYSRAENTEAFF.

This clone has only one observation. The chain joins TRBV7-2 to TRBJ2-7, with TRBD2 matching over 7 bases. CDR3 length: 15 residues. From germline, CDR1 is SGHTA and CDR2 FQGNSA. With 1 base clipped from V and 0 bases from J, the junction kept 3 bases outside the gene matches. CDR3: CASSLEPSGSYEQYF. The CDR3 nucleotides are TGTGCCAGCAGCTTAGAGCCTAGCGGCTCCTACGAGCAGTACTTC.

V gene TRBV29-1 combines with J gene TRBJ1-2; no clear D gene. CDR3 length: 12 residues. V lost 3 bases to trimming and J lost 4 bases, with 9 bases between them. Germline V lookup: CDR1 SQVTM, CDR2 ANQGSEA. The CDR3 spells CSVEAGLYGYTF. The CDR3 region has the DNA TGCAGCGTTGAGGCAGGCCTCTATGGCTACACCTTC.

CDR3 sequence (DNA): TGTGCCAGCAGCTTATATTACAGGACAGTCGGTAATTCACCCCTCCACTTT. It specifies CASSLYYRTVGNSPLHF. The chain employs TRBV11-2 and TRBJ1-6; perhaps TRBD1 as D (6 bases). Germline loops: CDR1 SGHAT, CDR2 FQNNGV. The CDR3 extends over 17 amino acids. Trimming removed 2 bases at V and 6 bases at J, with 17 bases between.

V and J are TRBV27 and TRBJ1-6, with 7 bases that match TRBD1. Losses at the gene ends were 2 bases for V and 7 bases for J; bases not matched to a gene: 5. Germline CDR1 and CDR2: MNHEY and SMNVEV (reference sequence). The CDR3 has 15 residues. The CDR3 DNA follows: TGTGCCAGCAGTTTAGGAGGGGGCCGAAATTCACCCCTCCACTTT. Protein: CASSLGGGRNSPLHF.

The gene calls are TRBV9 and TRBJ1-1, with 10 bases that match TRBD1. Germline V CDR1 and CDR2: SGDLS, YYNGEE. The ends lost 4 bases at V and 5 bases at J; junction bases unmatched: 8. The CDR3 consists of 15 residues. DNA of the CDR3: TGTGCCAGCAGCCAATACGGGACAGGGGTAACTGAAGCTTTCTTT. It yields the protein CASSQYGTGVTEAFF.